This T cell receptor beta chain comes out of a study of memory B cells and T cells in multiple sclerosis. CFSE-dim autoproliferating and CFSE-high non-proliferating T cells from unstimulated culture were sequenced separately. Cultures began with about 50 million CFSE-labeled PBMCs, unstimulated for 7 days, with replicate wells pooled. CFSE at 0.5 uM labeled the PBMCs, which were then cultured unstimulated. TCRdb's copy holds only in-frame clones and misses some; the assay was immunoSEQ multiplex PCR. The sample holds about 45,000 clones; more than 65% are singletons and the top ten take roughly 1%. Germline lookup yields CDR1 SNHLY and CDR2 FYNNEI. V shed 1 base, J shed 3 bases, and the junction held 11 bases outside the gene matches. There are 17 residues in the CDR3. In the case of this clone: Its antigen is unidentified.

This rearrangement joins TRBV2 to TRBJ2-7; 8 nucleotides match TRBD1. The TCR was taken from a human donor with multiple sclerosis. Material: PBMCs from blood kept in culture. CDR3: CASSEGRAGGYIYEQYF. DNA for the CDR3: TGTGCCAGCAGTGAAGGGAGGGCAGGGGGCTACATCTACGAGCAGTACTTC.